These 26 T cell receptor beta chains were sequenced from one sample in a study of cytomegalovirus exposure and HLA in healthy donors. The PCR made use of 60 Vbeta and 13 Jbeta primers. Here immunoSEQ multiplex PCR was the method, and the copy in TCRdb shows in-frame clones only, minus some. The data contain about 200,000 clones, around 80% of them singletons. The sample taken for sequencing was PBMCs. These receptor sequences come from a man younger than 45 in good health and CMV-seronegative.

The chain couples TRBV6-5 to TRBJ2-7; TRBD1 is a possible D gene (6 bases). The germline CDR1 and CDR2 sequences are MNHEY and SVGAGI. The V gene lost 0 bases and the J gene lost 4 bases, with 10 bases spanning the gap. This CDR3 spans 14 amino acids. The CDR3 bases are TGTGCCAGCAGTTACTCGACAGGACTTTACGAGCAGTACTTC. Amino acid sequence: CASSYSTGLYEQYF.

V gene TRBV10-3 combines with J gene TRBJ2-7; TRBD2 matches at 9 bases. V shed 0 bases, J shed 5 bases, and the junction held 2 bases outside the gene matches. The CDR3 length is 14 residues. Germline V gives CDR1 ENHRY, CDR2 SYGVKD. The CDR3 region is CAISESASGNEQYF. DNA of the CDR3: TGTGCCATCAGTGAGTCGGCTAGCGGGAACGAGCAGTACTTC.

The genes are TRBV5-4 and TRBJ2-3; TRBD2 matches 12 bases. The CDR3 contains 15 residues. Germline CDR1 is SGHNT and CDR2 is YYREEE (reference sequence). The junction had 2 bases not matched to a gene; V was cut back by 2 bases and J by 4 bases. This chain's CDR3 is CASSFPSGGADTQYF. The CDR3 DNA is TGTGCCAGCAGCTTTCCTAGCGGGGGGGCAGATACGCAGTATTTT.

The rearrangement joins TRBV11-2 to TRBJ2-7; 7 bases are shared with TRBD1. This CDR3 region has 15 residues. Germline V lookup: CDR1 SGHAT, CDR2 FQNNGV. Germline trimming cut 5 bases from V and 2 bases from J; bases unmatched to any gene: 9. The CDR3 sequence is CASSPPGQLTYEQYF. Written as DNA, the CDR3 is TGTGCCAGCAGCCCCCCGGGACAGTTAACCTACGAGCAGTACTTC.

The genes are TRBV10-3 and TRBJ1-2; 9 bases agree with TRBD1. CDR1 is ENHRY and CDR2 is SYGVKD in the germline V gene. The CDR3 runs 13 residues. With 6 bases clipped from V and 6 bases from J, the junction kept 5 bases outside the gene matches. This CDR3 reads CAISSGTGHGYTF. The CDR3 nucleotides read TGTGCCATCAGCTCCGGGACAGGGCATGGCTACACCTTC.

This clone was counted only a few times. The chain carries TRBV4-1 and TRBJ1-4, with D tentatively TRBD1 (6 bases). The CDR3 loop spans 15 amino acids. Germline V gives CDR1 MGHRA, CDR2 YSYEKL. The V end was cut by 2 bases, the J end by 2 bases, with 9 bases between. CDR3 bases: TGCGCCAGCAGCCAATTTACAGGGACTAATGAAAAACTGTTTTTT. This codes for CASSQFTGTNEKLFF.

The CDR3 is CASSLRSGDNQPQHF. DNA of the CDR3: TGTGCCAGCAGCTTACGGTCAGGGGACAATCAGCCCCAGCATTTT. The chain recombines TRBV7-2 with TRBJ1-5, with D perhaps matching TRBD1 (6 bases). This CDR3 region has 15 residues. In germline, CDR1 is SGHTA, CDR2 FQGNSA. Trimming took off 2 bases at V and 3 bases at J, with 11 bases between the two ends.

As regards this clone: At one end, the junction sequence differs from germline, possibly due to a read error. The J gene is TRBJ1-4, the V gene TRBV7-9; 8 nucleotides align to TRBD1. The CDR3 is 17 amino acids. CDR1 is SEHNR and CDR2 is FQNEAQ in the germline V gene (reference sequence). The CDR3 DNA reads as TGTTCCAGCAGCCGCATCCAGGGGGCATCAACTAATGAAAAACTGTTTTTT. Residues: CSSSRIQGASTNEKLFF.

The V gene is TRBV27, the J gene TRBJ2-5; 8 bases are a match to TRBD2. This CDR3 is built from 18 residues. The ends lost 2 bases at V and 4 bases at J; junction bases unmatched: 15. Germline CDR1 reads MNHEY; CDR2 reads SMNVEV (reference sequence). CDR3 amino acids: CASSLRGGLRFGRETQYF. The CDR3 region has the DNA TGTGCCAGCAGTTTACGGGGGGGCCTCAGATTTGGGAGAGAGACCCAGTACTTC.

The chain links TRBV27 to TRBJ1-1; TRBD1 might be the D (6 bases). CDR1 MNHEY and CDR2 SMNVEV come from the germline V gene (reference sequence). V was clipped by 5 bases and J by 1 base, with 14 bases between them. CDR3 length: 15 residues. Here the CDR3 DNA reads TGTGCCAGCAGTCCCGACAGGCGGACGAACACTGAAGCTTTCTTT. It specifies CASSPDRRTNTEAFF.

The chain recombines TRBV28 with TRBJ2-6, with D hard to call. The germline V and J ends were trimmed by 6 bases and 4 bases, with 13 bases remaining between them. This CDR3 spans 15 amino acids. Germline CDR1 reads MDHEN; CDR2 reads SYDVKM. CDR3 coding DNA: TGTGCCAGCAGCTTTTCCTTCGGGGGGGCCAACGTCCTGACTTTC. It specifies CASSFSFGGANVLTF.

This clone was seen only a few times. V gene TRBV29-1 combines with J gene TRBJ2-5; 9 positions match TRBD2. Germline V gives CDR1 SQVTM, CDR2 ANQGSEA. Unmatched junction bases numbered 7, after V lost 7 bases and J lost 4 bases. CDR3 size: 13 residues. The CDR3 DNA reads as TGCAGCGGTCGAGCGGGGGGCTCAGAGACCCAGTACTTC. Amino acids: CSGRAGGSETQYF.

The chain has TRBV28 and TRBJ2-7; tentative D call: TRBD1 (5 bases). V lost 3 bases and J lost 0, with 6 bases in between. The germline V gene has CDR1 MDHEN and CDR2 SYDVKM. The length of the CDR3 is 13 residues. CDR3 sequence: CASSLGHSYEQYF. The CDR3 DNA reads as TGTGCCAGCAGTTTGGGGCACTCCTACGAGCAGTACTTC.

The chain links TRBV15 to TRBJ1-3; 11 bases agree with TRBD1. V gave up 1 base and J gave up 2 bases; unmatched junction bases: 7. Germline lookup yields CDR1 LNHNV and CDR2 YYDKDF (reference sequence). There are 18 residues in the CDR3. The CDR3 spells CATSRVPLGQGAGNTIYF. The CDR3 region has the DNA TGTGCCACCAGCAGAGTCCCTCTGGGACAGGGGGCTGGAAACACCATATATTTT.

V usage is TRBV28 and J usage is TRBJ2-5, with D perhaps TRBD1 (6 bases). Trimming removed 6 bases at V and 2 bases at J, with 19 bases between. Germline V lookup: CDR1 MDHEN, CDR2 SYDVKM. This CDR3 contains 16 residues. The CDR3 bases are TGTGCCAGCAGCTCTAGTGGGGGCGCGGTACAAGAGACCCAGTACTTC. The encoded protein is CASSSSGGAVQETQYF. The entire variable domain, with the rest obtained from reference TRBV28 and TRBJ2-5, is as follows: DVKVTQSSRYLVKRTGEKVFLECVQDMDHENMFWYRQDPGLGLRLIYFSYDVKMKEKGDIPEGYSVSREKKERFSLILESASTNQTSMYLCASSSSGGAVQETQYFGPGTRLLVL.

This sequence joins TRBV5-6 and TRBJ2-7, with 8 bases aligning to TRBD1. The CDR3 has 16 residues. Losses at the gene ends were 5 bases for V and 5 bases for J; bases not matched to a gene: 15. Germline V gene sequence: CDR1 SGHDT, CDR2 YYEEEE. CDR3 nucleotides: TGTGCCAGCAGTTCCCGGCGACAGGGGCAGCGGAACGAGCAGTACTTC. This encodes CASSSRRQGQRNEQYF. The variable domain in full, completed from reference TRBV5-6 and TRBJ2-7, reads DAGVTQSPTHLIKTRGQQVTLRCSPKSGHDTVSWYQQALGQGPQFIFQYYEEEERQRGNFPDRFSGHQFPNYSSELNVNALLLGDSALYLCASSSRRQGQRNEQYFGPGTRLTVT.

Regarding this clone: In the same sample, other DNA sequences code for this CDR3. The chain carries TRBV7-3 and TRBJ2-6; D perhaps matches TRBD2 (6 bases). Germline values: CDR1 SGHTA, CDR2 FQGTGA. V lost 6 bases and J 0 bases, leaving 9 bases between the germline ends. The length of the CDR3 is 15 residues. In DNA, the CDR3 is TGTGCCAGCAGTCCCGGGGGCTCTGGGGCCAACGTCCTGACTTTC. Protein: CASSPGGSGANVLTF.

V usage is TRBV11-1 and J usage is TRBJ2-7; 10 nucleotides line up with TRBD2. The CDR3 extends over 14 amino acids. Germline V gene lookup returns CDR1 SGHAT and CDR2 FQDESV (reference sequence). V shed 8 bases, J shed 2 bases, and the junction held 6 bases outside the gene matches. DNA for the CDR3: TGTGCCAGCGCAGTAGCGGGGGGTACCTACGAGCAGTACTTC. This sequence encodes CASAVAGGTYEQYF.

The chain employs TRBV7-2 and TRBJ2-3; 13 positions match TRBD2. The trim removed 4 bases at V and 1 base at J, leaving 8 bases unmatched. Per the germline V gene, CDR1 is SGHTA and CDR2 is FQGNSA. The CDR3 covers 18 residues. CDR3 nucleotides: TGTGCCAGCAGCTCCGGGACTAGCGGGGTCCTCGGCACAGATACGCAGTATTTT. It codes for CASSSGTSGVLGTDTQYF.

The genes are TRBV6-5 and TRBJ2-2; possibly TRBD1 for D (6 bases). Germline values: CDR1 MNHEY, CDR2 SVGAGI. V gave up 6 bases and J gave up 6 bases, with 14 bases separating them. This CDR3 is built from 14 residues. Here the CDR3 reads CASSSQGNSGELFF. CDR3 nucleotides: TGTGCCAGCAGCTCACAGGGAAACTCCGGGGAGCTGTTTTTT.

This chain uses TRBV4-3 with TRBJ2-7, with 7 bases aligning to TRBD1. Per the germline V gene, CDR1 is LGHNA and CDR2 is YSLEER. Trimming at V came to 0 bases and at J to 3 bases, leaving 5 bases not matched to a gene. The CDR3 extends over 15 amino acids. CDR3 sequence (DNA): TGCGCCAGCAGCCAAGACCCGACAGGGAGCTACGAGCAGTACTTC. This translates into CASSQDPTGSYEQYF.

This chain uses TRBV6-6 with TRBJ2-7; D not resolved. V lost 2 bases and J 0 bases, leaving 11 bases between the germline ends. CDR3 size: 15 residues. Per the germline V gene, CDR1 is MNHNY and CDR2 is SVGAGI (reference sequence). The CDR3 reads CASSYGPGISYEQYF. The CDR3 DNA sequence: TGTGCCAGCAGTTACGGTCCAGGAATCTCCTACGAGCAGTACTTC.

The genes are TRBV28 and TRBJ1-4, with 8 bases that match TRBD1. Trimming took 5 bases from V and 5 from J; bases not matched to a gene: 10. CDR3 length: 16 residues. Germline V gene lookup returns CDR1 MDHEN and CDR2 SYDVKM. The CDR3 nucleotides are TGTGCCAGCAGTCTAAGACAGGGGAGGGGAAATGAAAAACTGTTTTTT. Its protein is CASSLRQGRGNEKLFF.

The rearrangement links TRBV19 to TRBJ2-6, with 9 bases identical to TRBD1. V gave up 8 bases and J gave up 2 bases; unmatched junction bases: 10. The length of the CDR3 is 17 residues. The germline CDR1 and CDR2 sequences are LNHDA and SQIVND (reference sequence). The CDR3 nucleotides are TGTGCCAGTCAGATTTGGGACAGGGTTGCTGGGGCCAACGTCCTGACTTTC. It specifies CASQIWDRVAGANVLTF. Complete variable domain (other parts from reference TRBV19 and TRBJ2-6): DGGITQSPKYLFRKEGQNVTLSCEQNLNHDAMYWYRQDPGQGLRLIYYSQIVNDFQKGDIAEGYSVSREKKESFPLTVTSAQKNPTAFYLCASQIWDRVAGANVLTFGAGSRLTVL.

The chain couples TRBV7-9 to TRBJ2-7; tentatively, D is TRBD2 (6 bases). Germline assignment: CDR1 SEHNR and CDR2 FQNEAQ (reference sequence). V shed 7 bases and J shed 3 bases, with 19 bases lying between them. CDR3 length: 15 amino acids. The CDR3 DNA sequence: TGTGCCAGCACCCTCTACGGGGGAAAAGACTACGAGCAGTACTTC. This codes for CASTLYGGKDYEQYF.

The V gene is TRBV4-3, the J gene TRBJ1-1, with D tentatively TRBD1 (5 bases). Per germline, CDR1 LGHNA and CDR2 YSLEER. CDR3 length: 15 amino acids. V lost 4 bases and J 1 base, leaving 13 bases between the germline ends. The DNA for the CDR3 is TGCGCCAGCAGCCGAAGACAGTACTCGAACACTGAAGCTTTCTTT. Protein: CASSRRQYSNTEAFF.